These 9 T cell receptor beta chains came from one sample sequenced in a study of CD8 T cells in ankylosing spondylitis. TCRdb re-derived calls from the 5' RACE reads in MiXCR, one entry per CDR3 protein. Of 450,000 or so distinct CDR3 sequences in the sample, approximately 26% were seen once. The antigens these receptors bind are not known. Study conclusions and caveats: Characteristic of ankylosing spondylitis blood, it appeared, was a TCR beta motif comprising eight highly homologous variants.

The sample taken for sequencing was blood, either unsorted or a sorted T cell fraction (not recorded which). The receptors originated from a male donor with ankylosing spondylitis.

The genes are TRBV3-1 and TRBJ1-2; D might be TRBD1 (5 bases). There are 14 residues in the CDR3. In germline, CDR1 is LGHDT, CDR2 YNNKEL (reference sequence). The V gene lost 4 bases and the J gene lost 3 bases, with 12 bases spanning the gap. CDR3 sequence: CASSRQGQDYGYTF. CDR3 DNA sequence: TGTGCCAGCAGCCGGCAGGGCCAAGACTATGGCTACACCTTC. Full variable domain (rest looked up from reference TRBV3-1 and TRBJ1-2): DTAVSQTPKYLVTQMGNDKSIKCEQNLGHDTMYWYKQDSKKFLKIMFSYNNKELIINETVPNRFSPKSPDKAHLNLHINSLELGDSAVYFCASSRQGQDYGYTFGSGTRLTVV.

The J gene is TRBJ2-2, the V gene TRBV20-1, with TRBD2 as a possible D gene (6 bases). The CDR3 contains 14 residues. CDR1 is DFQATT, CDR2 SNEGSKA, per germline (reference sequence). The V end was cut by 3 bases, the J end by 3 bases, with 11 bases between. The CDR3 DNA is TGCAGTGCTAGCCCGACTAGGGACACCGGGGAGCTGTTTTTT. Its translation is CSASPTRDTGELFF.

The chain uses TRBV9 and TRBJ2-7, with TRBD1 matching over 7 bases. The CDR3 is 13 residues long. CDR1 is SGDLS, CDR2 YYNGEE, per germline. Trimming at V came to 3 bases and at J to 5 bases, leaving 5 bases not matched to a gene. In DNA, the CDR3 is TGTGCCAGCAGCGAACGGGACAGCCACGAGCAGTACGTC. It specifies CASSERDSHEQYV.

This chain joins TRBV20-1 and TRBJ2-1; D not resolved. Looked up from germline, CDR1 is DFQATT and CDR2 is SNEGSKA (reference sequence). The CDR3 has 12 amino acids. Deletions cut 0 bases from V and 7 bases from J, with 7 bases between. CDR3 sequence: CSARDGGNEQFF. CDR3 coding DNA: TGCAGTGCTAGAGACGGTGGTAATGAGCAGTTCTTC.

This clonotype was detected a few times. Written as DNA, the CDR3 is TGCAGTGCTAGTTTGGCAGGGGTGAGAGGCAATCAGCCCCAGCATTTT. It codes for CSASLAGVRGNQPQHF. The chain employs TRBV20-1 and TRBJ1-5; D is perhaps TRBD1 (6 bases). Germline-derived CDR1 and CDR2 are DFQATT and SNEGSKA (reference sequence). The CDR3 runs to 16 residues. Trimming pared 3 bases from V and 2 bases from J, leaving 17 bases between.

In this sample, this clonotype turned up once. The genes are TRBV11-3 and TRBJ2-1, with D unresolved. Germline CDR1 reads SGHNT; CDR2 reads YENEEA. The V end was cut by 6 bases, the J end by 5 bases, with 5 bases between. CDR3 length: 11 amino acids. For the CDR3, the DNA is TGTGCCAGCAGGTACGACAATGAGCAGTTCTTC. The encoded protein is CASRYDNEQFF.

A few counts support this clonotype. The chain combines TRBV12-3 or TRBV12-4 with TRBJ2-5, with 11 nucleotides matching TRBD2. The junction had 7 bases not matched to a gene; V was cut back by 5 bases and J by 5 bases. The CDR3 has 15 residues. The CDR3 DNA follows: TGTGCCAGCAGTCAACGGACTAGCGGGTGGGAGACCCAGTACTTC. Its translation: CASSQRTSGWETQYF.

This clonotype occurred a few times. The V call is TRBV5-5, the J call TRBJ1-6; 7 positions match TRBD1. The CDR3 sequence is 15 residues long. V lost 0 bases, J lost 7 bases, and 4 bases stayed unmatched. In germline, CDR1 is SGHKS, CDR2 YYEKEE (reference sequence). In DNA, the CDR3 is TGTGCCAGCAGCTTGGAGGGGGCGGAAAATTCACCCCTCCACTTT. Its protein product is CASSLEGAENSPLHF. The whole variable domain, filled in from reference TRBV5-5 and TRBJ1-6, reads DAGVTQSPTHLIKTRGQQVTLRCSPISGHKSVSWYQQVLGQGPQFIFQYYEKEERGRGNFPDRFSARQFPNYSSELNVNALLLGDSALYLCASSLEGAENSPLHFGNGTRLTVT.

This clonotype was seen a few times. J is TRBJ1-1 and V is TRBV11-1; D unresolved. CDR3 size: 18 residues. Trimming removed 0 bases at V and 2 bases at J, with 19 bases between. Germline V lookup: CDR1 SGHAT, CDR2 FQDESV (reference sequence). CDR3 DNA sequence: TGTGCCAGCAGCTTAGCCGACCGTCGAGGGCGCCGAAACACTGAAGCTTTCTTT. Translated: CASSLADRRGRRNTEAFF.